The sequence of this TCR beta chain was determined in a study of T cell responses to AZD1222 COVID-19 vaccine. Study results and caveats: Donors were chiefly white British, with a greater number of females, and clonal diversity was perhaps underestimated.

This table comes from immunoSEQ multiplex PCR, and its TCRdb copy is limited to in-frame clones, with some not included. The sample yields about 110,000 clones, 86% seen once. Note on this clone: As yet, its antigen is unknown.

The germline CDR1 and CDR2 sequences are MNHNS and SASEGT. V dropped 6 bases and J dropped 7; count of bases not matched to a gene: 14. This CDR3 comprises 16 residues. This receptor was identified in an adult in good health. The J gene is TRBJ2-1, the V gene TRBV6-1; the match to TRBD2 covers 8 bases. The sample consisted of peripheral blood, taken on day 0 of AZD1222 vaccination. The CDR3: CASRERGTSGTNEQFF. The CDR3 DNA sequence: TGTGCCAGCAGAGAACGCGGGACTAGTGGGACGAATGAGCAGTTCTTC.